The sequence of this T cell receptor (beta chain) was determined in a study of blood T cells in healthy people across ages. Study-level results: A conclusive naive versus antigen-experienced comparison was prevented by the unsorted PBMCs.

Using a J-beta primer mix together with a sample-barcoded 5' primer, a second PCR was run for roughly 6 to 12 cycles. Samples each returned at least 3 million CDR3-containing paired-end reads. TCRdb processed the 5' RACE reads anew with MiXCR; each CDR3 protein has one entry. The table lists about 970,000 distinct CDR3 sequences, roughly 50% of them singletons. As to this clonotype: Its antigen is not identified.

Germline CDR1 SGHRS, CDR2 YFSETQ. The CDR3 has 15 residues. Trimming cost V 9 bases and J 1 base; bases outside gene matches: 13. The receptor was isolated from a woman aged 55 to 70 in good health. The sequenced sample was blood. The chain employs TRBV5-1 and TRBJ2-7, with 7 bases that match TRBD1. Here the CDR3 DNA reads TGCGCCACCAAGAGGGACAGCTCATCTTCCTACGAGCAGTACTTC. Protein: CATKRDSSSSYEQYF. Looking up the rest from reference TRBV5-1 and TRBJ2-7 gives the full variable domain: KAGVTQTPRYLIKTRGQQVTLSCSPISGHRSVSWYQQTPGQGLQFLFEYFSETQRNKGNFPGRFSGRQFSNSRSEMNVSTLELGDSALYLCATKRDSSSSYEQYFGPGTRLTVT.